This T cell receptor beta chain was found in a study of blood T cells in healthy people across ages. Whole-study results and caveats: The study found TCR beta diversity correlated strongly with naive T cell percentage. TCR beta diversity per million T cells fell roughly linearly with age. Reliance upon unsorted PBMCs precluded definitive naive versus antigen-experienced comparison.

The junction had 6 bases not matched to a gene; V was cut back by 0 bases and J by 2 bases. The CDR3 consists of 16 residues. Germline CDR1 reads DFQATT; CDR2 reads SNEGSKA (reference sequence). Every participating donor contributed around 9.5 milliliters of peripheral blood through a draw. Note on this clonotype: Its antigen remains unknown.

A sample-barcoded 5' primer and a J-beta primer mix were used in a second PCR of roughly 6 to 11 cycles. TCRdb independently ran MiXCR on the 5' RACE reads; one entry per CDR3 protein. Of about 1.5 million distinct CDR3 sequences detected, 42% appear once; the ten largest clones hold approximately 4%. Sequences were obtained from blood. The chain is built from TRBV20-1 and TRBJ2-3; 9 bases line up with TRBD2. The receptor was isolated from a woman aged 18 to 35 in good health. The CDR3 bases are TGCAGTGCTAGAGATCGTCAGCGGGGGGTCACAGATACGCAGTATTTT. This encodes CSARDRQRGVTDTQYF.